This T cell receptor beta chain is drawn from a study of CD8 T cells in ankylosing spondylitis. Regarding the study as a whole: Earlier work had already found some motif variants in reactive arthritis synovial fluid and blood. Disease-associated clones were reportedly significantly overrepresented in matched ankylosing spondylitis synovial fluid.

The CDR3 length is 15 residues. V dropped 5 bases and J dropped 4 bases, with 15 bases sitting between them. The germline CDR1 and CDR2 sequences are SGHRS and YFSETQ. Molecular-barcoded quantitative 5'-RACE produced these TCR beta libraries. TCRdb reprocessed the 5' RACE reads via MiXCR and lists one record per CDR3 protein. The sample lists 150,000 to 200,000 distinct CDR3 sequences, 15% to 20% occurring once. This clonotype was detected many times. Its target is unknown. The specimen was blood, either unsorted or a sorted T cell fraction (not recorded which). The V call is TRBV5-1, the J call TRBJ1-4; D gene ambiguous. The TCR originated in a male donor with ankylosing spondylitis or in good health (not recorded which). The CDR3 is CASRPNRADNEKLFF. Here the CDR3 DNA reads TGCGCCAGCAGACCGAATCGGGCTGATAATGAAAAACTGTTTTTT.